The 3 T cell receptor beta chains below come from one sample, sequenced in a study of cytomegalovirus exposure and HLA in healthy donors. 60 Vbeta and 13 Jbeta primers were used in PCR. Sequencing was performed with immunoSEQ multiplex PCR; in TCRdb, only in-frame clones are kept and a portion is missing. The sample holds some 130,000 clones, about 71% seen once. The sample consisted of PBMCs. All receptors derive from a woman in her sixties in good health and CMV-seropositive.

This clone was seen just once. The chain has TRBV5-1 and TRBJ1-1; 7 positions agree with TRBD1. With 5 bases clipped from V and 5 bases from J, the junction kept 15 bases outside the gene matches. Per germline, CDR1 SGHRS and CDR2 YFSETQ. The CDR3 loop spans 16 amino acids. CDR3 nucleotides: TGCGCCAGCAGGGATGGGACAGCCCAAGCGGTGACTGAAGCTTTCTTT. Its protein product is CASRDGTAQAVTEAFF.

The CDR3 protein is CASSSTAGQWGAEAFF. The CDR3 DNA follows: TGTGCCAGCAGTTCTACTGCGGGACAGTGGGGGGCTGAAGCTTTCTTT. The V gene is TRBV6-5, the J gene TRBJ1-1; TRBD1 matches at 7 bases. The CDR3 covers 16 residues. The germline V gene encodes CDR1 MNHEY and CDR2 SVGAGI. Trimming took 4 bases from V and 6 from J; bases not matched to a gene: 14.

This chain connects TRBV19 to TRBJ1-1; 9 bases agree with TRBD1. V was clipped by 5 bases and J by 4 bases; unmatched bases: 5. Germline V CDR1 and CDR2: LNHDA, SQIVND (reference sequence). CDR3 size: 14 residues. The CDR3 loop reads CASSPQGQGTEAFF. The CDR3 DNA follows: TGTGCCAGTAGTCCCCAGGGACAGGGCACTGAAGCTTTCTTT.